This T cell receptor (beta chain) comes out of a study of cytomegalovirus exposure and HLA in healthy donors. TCRdb's table, derived via immunoSEQ multiplex PCR, lists solely in-frame clones and lacks some. This table holds 45,000 or so clones, 90% to 95% found once. Study results and caveats: Most TCRs appeared rarely, but some public TCRs recurred in many donors. Within the 120 or so validation repertoires, first-cohort TCR clusters tended to co-occur, according to a later analysis. Researchers counted some 150 TCR beta chains as cytomegalovirus-associated. The classifier was said to identify cytomegalovirus status with high specificity and sensitivity.

CDR3 length: 12 amino acids. Trimming stripped 5 bases from V and 9 bases from J, with 11 bases between. From germline, CDR1 is SGHTA and CDR2 FQGNSA. This clone showed up just a few times. Its antigen is undetermined. The sequenced material came from PBMCs. This TCR derives from a woman in her late teens or twenties in good health and CMV-seronegative. The rearrangement uses TRBV7-2 and TRBJ2-1; D gene uncertain. This chain's CDR3 is CASSHSVGEQFF. The CDR3 bases are TGTGCCAGCAGCCATAGTGTTGGTGAGCAGTTCTTC.